This record concerns one TCR beta chain sequence. Data came from immunoSEQ multiplex PCR; TCRdb stores just in-frame clones and leaves some out. The profile shows about 100,000 clones, over 60% of them singletons. This CDR3 has 14 amino acids. Unmatched junction bases numbered 1, after V lost 3 bases and J lost 0 bases. Germline V gene lookup returns CDR1 LGHNA and CDR2 YNFKEQ. This entry is derived from a study of blood T cell repertoires in COVID-19. This TCR derives from a man aged 65-85 years with acute or convalescent COVID-19. The gene calls are TRBV4-2 and TRBJ1-2, with 7 bases that match TRBD1. The source material was peripheral blood. CDR3 region: CASSQGQSNYGYTF. CDR3 bases: TGTGCCAGCAGCCAGGGACAGTCTAACTATGGCTACACCTTC.